Each of the 3 T cell receptor beta chains below was sequenced from the same sample in a study of CD8+ T cells in alopecia areata. Sequencing templates came from extracted RNA that was reverse transcribed into cDNA. Method: immunoSEQ multiplex PCR; TCRdb's copy keeps in-frame clones and lacks some. The top ten clones hold about 16% of a sample with some 100,000 clones, about 60% of them seen once. Treatment defined: oral pan-JAK inhibitor, 5-10 mg twice daily. The input for sequencing was CD8+ T cells sorted from blood, taken between weeks 55 and 70, from a patient treated with tofacitinib. The source of these receptors is a human donor with alopecia areata.

The chain couples TRBV6-6 to TRBJ1-2, with a weak D call TRBD1 (6 bases). This CDR3 region has 12 residues. Germline V CDR1 and CDR2: MNHNY, SVGAGI (reference sequence). The germline V and J ends were trimmed by 5 bases and 5 bases, with 9 bases remaining between them. The CDR3 sequence: CASSGQTYGYTF. The CDR3 DNA follows: TGTGCCAGCAGTGGACAGACTTATGGCTACACCTTC.

This chain links TRBV2 with TRBJ1-5; 7 positions match TRBD1. Germline-derived CDR1 and CDR2 are SNHLY and FYNNEI. Germline trimming cut 6 bases from V and 0 bases from J; bases unmatched to any gene: 8. The CDR3 consists of 16 residues. The CDR3 DNA reads as TGTGCCAGCAGCTTGGACAGGCCCCATAGCAATCAGCCCCAGCATTTT. Translated, it gives CASSLDRPHSNQPQHF.

The gene calls are TRBV9 and TRBJ1-1, with 9 bases fitting TRBD1. The CDR3 is made up of 16 amino acids. V lost 4 bases and J lost 2; bases outside the gene matches: 9. The germline gives CDR1 SGDLS, CDR2 YYNGEE. CDR3 nucleotide sequence: TGTGCCAGCAGCCCCCGATCGGACAGGGGTAACACTGAAGCTTTCTTT. Encoded protein: CASSPRSDRGNTEAFF.